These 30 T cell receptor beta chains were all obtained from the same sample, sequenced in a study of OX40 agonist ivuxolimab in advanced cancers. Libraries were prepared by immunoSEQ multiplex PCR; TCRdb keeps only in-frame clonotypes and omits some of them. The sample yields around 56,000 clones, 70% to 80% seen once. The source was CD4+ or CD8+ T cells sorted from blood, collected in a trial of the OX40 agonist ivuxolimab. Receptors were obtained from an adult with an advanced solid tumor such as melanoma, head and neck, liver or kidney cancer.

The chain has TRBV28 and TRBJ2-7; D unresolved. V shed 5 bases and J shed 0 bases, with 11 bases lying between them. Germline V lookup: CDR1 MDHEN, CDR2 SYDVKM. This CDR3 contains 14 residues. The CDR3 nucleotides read TGTGCCAGCAGTACGCACAGTTACTCCTACGAGCAGTACTTC. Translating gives CASSTHSYSYEQYF.

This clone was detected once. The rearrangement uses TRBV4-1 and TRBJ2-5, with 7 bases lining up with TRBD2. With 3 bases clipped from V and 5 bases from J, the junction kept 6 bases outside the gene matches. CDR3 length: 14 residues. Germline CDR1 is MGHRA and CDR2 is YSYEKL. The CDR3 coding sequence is TGCGCCAGCAGCCAGGTCGGGGGGAAGGAGACCCAGTACTTC. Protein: CASSQVGGKETQYF.

The CDR3 DNA is TGTGCCAGCAGCTTTTCCTCGGTCGCCGATACGCAGTATTTT. It yields the protein CASSFSSVADTQYF. J is TRBJ2-3 and V is TRBV7-9; D is uncertain. Germline loops: CDR1 SEHNR, CDR2 FQNEAQ (reference sequence). The CDR3 runs 14 residues. Deletions cut 3 bases from V and 6 bases from J, with 13 bases between.

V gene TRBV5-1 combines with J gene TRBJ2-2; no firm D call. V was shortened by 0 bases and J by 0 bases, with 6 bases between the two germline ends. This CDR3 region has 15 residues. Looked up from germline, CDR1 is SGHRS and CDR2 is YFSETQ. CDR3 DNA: TGCGCCAGCAGCTTGGTTGCTTCGAACACCGGGGAGCTGTTTTTT. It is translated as CASSLVASNTGELFF.

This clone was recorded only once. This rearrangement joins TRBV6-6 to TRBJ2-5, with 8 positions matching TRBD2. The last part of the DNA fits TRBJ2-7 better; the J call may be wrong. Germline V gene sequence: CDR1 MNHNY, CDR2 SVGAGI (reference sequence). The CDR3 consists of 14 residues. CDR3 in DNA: TGTGCCACCCGCGGCCAGCGGGGGAGTTACGAGCAGTACTTC. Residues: CATRGQRGSYEQYF.

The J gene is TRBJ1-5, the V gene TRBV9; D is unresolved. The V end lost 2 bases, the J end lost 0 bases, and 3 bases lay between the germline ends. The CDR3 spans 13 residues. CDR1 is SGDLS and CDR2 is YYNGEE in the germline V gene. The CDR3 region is CASSVGSNQPQHF. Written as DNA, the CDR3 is TGTGCCAGCAGCGTCGGTAGCAATCAGCCCCAGCATTTT. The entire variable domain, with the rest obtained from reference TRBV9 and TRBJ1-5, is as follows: DSGVTQTPKHLITATGQRVTLRCSPRSGDLSVYWYQQSLDQGLQFLIQYYNGEERAKGNILERFSAQQFPDLHSELNLSSLELGDSALYFCASSVGSNQPQHFGDGTRLSIL.

This CDR3 reads CASSPSVVADTQYF. In nucleotides, the CDR3 is TGTGCCAGCTCACCTAGCGTAGTTGCAGATACGCAGTATTTT. This chain joins TRBV18 and TRBJ2-3; tentatively, D is TRBD2 (5 bases). V shed 3 bases and J shed 4 bases, with 11 bases lying between them. The CDR3 totals 14 residues. The V gene's germline CDR1 is KGHSH and CDR2 LQKENI.

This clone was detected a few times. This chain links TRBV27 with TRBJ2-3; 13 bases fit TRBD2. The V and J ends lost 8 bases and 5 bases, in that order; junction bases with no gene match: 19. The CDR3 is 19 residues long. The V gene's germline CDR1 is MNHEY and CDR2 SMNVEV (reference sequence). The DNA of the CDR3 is TGTGCCAGCGCCACGTACCTCGGACTAGCGGGAGAGGGGGGAGATACGCAGTATTTT. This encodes CASATYLGLAGEGGDTQYF.

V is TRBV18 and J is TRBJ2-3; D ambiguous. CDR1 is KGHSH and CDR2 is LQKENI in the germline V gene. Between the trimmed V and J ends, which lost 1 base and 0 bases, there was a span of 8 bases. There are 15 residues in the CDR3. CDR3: CASSPLVSSTDTQYF. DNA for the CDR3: TGTGCCAGCTCACCACTCGTCTCTAGCACAGATACGCAGTATTTT. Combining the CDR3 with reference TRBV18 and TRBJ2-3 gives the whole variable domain NAGVMQNPRHLVRRRGQEARLRCSPMKGHSHVYWYRQLPEEGLKFMVYLQKENIIDESGMPKERFSAEFPKEGPSILRIQQVVRGDSAAYFCASSPLVSSTDTQYFGPGTRLTVL.

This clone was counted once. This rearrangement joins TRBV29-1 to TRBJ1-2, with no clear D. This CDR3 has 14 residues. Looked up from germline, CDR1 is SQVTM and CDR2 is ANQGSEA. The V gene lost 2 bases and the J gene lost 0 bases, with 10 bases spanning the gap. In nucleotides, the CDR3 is TGCAGCGTTGAATCGGGAATCGCTAACTATGGCTACACCTTC. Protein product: CSVESGIANYGYTF.

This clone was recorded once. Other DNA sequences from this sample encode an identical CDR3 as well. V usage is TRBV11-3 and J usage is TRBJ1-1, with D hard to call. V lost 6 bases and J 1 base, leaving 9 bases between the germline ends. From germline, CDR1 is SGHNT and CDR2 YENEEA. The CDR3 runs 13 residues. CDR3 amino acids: CASSLDGNTEAFF. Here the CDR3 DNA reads TGTGCCAGCAGTCTAGACGGGAACACTGAAGCTTTCTTT.

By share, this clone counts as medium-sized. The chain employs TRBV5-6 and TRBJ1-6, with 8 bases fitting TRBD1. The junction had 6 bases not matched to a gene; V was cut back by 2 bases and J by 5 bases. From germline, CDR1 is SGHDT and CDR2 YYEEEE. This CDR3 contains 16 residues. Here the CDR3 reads CASSFYLTGDNSPLHF. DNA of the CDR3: TGTGCCAGCAGCTTTTACCTGACAGGGGATAATTCACCCCTCCACTTT.

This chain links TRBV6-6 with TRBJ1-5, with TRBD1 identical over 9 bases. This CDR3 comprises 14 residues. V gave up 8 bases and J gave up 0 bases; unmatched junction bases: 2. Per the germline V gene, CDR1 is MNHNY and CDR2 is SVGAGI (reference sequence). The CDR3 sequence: CASRTGDSNQPQHF. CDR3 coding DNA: TGTGCCAGCCGGACAGGGGATAGCAATCAGCCCCAGCATTTT.

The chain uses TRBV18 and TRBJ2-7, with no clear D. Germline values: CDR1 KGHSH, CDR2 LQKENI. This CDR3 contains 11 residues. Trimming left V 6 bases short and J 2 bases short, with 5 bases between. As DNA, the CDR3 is TGTGCCAGCTCCCGGACCTACGAGCAGTACTTC. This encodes CASSRTYEQYF.

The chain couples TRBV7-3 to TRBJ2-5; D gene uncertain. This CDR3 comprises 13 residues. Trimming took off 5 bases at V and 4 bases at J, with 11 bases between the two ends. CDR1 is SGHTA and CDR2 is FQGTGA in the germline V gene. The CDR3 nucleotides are TGTGCCAGCAGCCCCGAACGCCGAGAGACCCAGTACTTC. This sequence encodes CASSPERRETQYF.

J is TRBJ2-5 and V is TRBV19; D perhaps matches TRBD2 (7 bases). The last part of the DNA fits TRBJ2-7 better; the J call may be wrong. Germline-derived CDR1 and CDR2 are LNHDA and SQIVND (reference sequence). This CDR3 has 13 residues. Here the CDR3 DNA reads TGTGCCAGTACCAAAATGGGGGGGGCCGAGCAGTACTTC. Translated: CASTKMGGAEQYF.

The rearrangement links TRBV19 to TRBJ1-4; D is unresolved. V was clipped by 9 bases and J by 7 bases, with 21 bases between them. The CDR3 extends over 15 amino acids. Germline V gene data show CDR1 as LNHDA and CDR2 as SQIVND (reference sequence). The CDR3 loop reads CASTLHREFVEKLFF. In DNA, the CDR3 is TGTGCCAGCACCTTACATCGGGAGTTTGTTGAAAAACTGTTTTTT.

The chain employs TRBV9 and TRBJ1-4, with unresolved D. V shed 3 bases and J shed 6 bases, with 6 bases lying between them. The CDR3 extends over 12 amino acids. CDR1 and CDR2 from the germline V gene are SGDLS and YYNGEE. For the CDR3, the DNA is TGTGCCAGCAGCGCGGAGGATGAAAAACTGTTTTTT. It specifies CASSAEDEKLFF.

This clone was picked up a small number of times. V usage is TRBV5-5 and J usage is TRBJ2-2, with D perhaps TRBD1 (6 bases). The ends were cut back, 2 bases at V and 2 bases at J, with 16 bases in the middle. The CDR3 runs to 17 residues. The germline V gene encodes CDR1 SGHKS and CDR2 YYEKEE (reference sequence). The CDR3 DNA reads TGTGCCAGCAGCTTATCTCCCGACAGGATAAACACCGGGGAGCTGTTTTTT. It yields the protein CASSLSPDRINTGELFF.

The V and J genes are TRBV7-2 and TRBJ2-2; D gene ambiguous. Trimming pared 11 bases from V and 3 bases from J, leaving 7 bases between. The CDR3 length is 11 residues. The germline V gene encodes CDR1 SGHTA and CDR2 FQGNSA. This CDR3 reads CASSDTGELFF. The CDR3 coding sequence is TGTGCCTCCTCGGACACCGGGGAGCTGTTTTTT.

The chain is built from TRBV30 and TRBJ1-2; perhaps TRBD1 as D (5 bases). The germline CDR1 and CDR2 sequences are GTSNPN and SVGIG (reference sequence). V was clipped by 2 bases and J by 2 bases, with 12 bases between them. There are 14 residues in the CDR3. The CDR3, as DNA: TGTGCCTGGAGTCCTGGACACAAAAACTATGGCTACACCTTC. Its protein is CAWSPGHKNYGYTF.

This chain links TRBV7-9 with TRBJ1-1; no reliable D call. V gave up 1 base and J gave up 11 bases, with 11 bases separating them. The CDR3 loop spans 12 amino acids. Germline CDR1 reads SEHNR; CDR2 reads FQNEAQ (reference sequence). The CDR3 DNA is TGTGCCAGCAGCTTAGAAACCCCATCCGCTTTCTTT. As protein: CASSLETPSAFF.

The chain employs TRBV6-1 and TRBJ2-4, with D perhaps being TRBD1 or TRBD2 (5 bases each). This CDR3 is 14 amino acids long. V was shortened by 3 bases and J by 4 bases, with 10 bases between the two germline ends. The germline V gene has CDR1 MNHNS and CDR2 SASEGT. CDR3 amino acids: CASSDRDGKNIQYF. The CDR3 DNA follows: TGTGCCAGCAGTGACCGGGACGGAAAAAACATTCAGTACTTC.

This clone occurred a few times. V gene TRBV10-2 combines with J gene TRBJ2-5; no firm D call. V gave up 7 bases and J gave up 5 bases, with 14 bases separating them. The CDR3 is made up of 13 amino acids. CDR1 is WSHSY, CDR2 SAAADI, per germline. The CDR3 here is CASINPLTETQYF. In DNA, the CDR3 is TGCGCCAGCATTAATCCGCTAACCGAGACCCAGTACTTC.

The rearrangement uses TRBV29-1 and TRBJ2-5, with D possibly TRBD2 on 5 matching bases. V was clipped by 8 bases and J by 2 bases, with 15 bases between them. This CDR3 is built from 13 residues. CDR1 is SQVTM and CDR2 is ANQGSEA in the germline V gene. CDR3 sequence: CSTYRGMQETQYF. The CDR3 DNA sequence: TGCAGCACCTATCGAGGGATGCAAGAGACCCAGTACTTC.

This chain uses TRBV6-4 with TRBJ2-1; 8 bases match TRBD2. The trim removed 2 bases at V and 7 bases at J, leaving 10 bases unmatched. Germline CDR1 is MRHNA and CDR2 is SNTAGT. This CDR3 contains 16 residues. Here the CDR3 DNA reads TGTGCCAGCAGTGACGAGGGCGGGAGGCACAGGAATGAGCAGTTCTTC. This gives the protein CASSDEGGRHRNEQFF.

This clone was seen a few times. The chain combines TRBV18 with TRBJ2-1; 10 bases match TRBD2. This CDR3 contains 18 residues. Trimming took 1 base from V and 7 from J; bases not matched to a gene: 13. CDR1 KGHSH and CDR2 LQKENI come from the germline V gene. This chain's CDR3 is CASSPLPAGGPWSNEQFF. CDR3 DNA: TGTGCCAGCTCACCACTTCCAGCGGGAGGGCCTTGGAGTAATGAGCAGTTCTTC. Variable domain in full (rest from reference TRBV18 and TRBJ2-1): NAGVMQNPRHLVRRRGQEARLRCSPMKGHSHVYWYRQLPEEGLKFMVYLQKENIIDESGMPKERFSAEFPKEGPSILRIQQVVRGDSAAYFCASSPLPAGGPWSNEQFFGPGTRLTVL.

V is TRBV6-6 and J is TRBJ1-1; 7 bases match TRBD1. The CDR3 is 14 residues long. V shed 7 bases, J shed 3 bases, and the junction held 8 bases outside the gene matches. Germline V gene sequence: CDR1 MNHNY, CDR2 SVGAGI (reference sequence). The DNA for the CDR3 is TGTGCCAGCATTAGTCAGGGGGGGGACACTGAAGCTTTCTTT. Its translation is CASISQGGDTEAFF.

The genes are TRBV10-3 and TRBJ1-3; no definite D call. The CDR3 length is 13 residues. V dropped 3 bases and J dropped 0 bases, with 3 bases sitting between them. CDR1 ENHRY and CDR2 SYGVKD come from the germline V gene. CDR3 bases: TGTGCCATCAGTGAACGCTCTGGAAACACCATATATTTT. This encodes CAISERSGNTIYF.

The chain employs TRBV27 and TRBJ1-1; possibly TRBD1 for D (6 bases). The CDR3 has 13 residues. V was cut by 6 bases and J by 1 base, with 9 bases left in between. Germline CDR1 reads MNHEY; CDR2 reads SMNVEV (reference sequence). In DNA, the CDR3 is TGTGCCAGCAGCCAGACAGGGAACACTGAAGCTTTCTTT. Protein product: CASSQTGNTEAFF.